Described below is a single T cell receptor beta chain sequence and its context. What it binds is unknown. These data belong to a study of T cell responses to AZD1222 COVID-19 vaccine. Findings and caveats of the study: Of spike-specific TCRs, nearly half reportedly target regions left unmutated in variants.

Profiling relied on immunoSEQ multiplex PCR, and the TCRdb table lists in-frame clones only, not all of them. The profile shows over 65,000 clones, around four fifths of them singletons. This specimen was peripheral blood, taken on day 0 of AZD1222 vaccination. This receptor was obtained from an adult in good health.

The CDR3 bases are TGCGCCAGCAGCCAAGGGACACCGACCTTCTACGAGCAGTACTTC. This sequence encodes CASSQGTPTFYEQYF. This chain joins TRBV4-1 and TRBJ2-7; a possible D gene is TRBD1 (5 bases). The CDR3 has 15 residues. Germline-derived CDR1 and CDR2 are MGHRA and YSYEKL. Trimming left V 1 base short and J 3 bases short, with 13 bases between.